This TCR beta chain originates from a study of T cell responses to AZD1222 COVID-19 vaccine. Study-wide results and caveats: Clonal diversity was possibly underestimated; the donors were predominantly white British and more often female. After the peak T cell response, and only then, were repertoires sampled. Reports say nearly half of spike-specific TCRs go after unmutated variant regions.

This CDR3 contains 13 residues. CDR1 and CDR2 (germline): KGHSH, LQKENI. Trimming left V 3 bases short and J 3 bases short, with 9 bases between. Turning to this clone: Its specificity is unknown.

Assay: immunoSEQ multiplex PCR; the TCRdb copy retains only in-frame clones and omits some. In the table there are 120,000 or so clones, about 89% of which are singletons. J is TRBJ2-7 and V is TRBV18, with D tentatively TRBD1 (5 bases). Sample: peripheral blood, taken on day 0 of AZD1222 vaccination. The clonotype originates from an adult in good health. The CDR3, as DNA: TGTGCCAGCTCACCTGGGGCTAACTACGAGCAGTACTTC. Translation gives CASSPGANYEQYF.